This passage covers 15 T cell receptor beta chains from one sample sequenced in a study of cytomegalovirus exposure and HLA in healthy donors (dated by TCRdb to 2017 to 2019). The library was prepared using the immunoSEQ multiplex PCR assay. The table was pulled from immuneACCESS by TCRdb, which kept in-frame rearrangements only. Such tables lose some clones; where checked, under half of the loss comes from unresolved V genes, and the rest has no known cause. This sample holds approximately 98,000 clones; about 85% were observed only once. Approximately 2.9% of the sample belongs to the ten largest clones. The sequenced material came from PBMCs. The receptors shown here come from a woman younger than 30 in good health and CMV-seronegative.

The V call is TRBV29-1, the J call TRBJ2-1; the match to TRBD2 covers 13 bases. The junction had 3 bases not matched to a gene; V was cut back by 5 bases and J by 5 bases. Per germline, CDR1 SQVTM and CDR2 ANQGSEA. This CDR3 comprises 14 residues. The CDR3 bases are TGCAGCGTTCTCGGGACTAGCGGGGACAATGAGCAGTTCTTC. Amino acid sequence: CSVLGTSGDNEQFF.

This chain connects TRBV7-7 to TRBJ1-2; TRBD1 aligns across 7 bases. This CDR3 is built from 14 residues. CDR1 is SSHAT and CDR2 is FNYEAQ in the germline V gene (reference sequence). The V and J ends lost 6 bases and 2 bases, in that order; junction bases with no gene match: 6. This chain's CDR3 is CASSPNRGNYGYTF. The CDR3 DNA reads TGTGCCAGCAGTCCTAACAGGGGAAACTATGGCTACACCTTC.

The chain has TRBV30 and TRBJ1-5; D ambiguous. The CDR3 contains 13 residues. The V gene's germline CDR1 is GTSNPN and CDR2 SVGIG (reference sequence). Trimming removed 2 bases at V and 5 bases at J, with 10 bases between. The CDR3 region has the DNA TGTGCCTGGAGTCAAGACACCGATCAGCCCCAGCATTTT. It codes for CAWSQDTDQPQHF. The full variable domain, its missing parts supplied by reference TRBV30 and TRBJ1-5, is SQTIHQWPATLVQPVGSPLSLECTVEGTSNPNLYWYRQAAGRGLQLLFYSVGIGQISSEVPQNLSASRPQDRQFILSSKKLLLSDSGFYLCAWSQDTDQPQHFGDGTRLSIL.

The V gene is TRBV9, the J gene TRBJ1-2; TRBD1 is a possible D gene (6 bases). V lost 0 bases to trimming and J lost 4 bases, with 16 bases between them. This CDR3 region has 16 residues. The germline CDR1 and CDR2 sequences are SGDLS and YYNGEE. The CDR3 spells CASSVGQGRVSYGYTF. The DNA for the CDR3 is TGTGCCAGCAGCGTAGGTCAGGGGCGGGTGAGCTATGGCTACACCTTC.

The chain links TRBV30 to TRBJ2-7, with a tentative D call TRBD1 (5 bases). Trimming removed 6 bases at V and 1 base at J, with 13 bases between. Germline V gives CDR1 GTSNPN, CDR2 SVGIG (reference sequence). The CDR3 runs to 13 residues. The CDR3 DNA sequence: TGTGCCTGCCTCAGAGACAGTTCCTACGAGCAGTACTTC. It codes for CACLRDSSYEQYF.

The V and J genes are TRBV28 and TRBJ1-3, with 7 bases fitting TRBD1. This CDR3 spans 14 amino acids. With V trimmed by 6 bases and J by 2 bases, 4 bases remained unmatched. CDR1 MDHEN and CDR2 SYDVKM come from the germline V gene. CDR3 in DNA: TGTGCCAGCAGCCCCGACAGGGCTGGAAACACCATATATTTT. Its translation is CASSPDRAGNTIYF.

Of note for this clone: Other DNA sequences of this sample code for an identical CDR3. This chain connects TRBV20-1 to TRBJ2-7, with a weak D call TRBD1 (7 bases). V lost 7 bases to trimming and J lost 4 bases, with 11 bases between them. This CDR3 spans 11 amino acids. Germline assignment: CDR1 DFQATT and CDR2 SNEGSKA (reference sequence). The CDR3 bases are TGCAGTGTCAGGGGGGCGTACGAGCAGTACTTC. Translated, it gives CSVRGAYEQYF.

The chain joins TRBV7-8 to TRBJ2-3; 11 nucleotides align to TRBD1. V shed 3 bases and J 8 bases; nucleotides not matched to a gene: 7. The CDR3 is made up of 15 amino acids. Germline V lookup: CDR1 SGHVS, CDR2 FQNEAQ. This chain's CDR3 is CASSFRTGTGGTQYF. CDR3 in DNA: TGTGCCAGCAGCTTCCGGACAGGGACAGGGGGTACGCAGTATTTT. The variable domain in full, with the rest retrieved from reference TRBV7-8 and TRBJ2-3, is GAGVSQSPRYKVAKRGQDVALRCDPISGHVSLFWYQQALGQGPEFLTYFQNEAQLDKSGLPSDRFFAERPEGSVSTLKIQRTQQEDSAVYLCASSFRTGTGGTQYFGPGTRLTVL.

J is TRBJ2-7 and V is TRBV27; 9 bases agree with TRBD1. This CDR3 contains 19 residues. The junction had 12 bases not matched to a gene; V was cut back by 0 bases and J by 0 bases. From germline, CDR1 is MNHEY and CDR2 SMNVEV (reference sequence). CDR3 nucleotide sequence: TGTGCCAGCAGTTTATCGAGGCGGACAGGGGCGCCCACCTCCTACGAGCAGTACTTC. Residues: CASSLSRRTGAPTSYEQYF.

This chain connects TRBV5-1 to TRBJ1-4, with 7 bases fitting TRBD1. CDR1 and CDR2 from the germline V gene are SGHRS and YFSETQ. The CDR3 totals 15 residues. Trimming cost V 0 bases and J 3 bases; bases outside gene matches: 2. The DNA for the CDR3 is TGCGCCAGCAGCTTGGCCGGGACAGCTAATGAAAAACTGTTTTTT. This sequence encodes CASSLAGTANEKLFF.

The chain uses TRBV13 and TRBJ2-1, with 7 positions matching TRBD1. Losses at the gene ends were 5 bases for V and 1 base for J; bases not matched to a gene: 8. The CDR3 sequence is 16 residues long. Germline V gene data show CDR1 as PRHDT and CDR2 as FYEKMQ (reference sequence). The CDR3 DNA reads TGTGCCAGCAGCCTCAGACAGGGTATATCCTACAATGAGCAGTTCTTC. Its translation is CASSLRQGISYNEQFF.

The chain has TRBV6-1 and TRBJ1-2; D unresolved. Trimming pared 6 bases from V and 3 bases from J, leaving 8 bases between. From germline, CDR1 is MNHNS and CDR2 SASEGT. This CDR3 has 12 residues. The CDR3 DNA reads as TGTGCCAGCAGGCGATACTACTATGGCTACACCTTC. Translation gives CASRRYYYGYTF.

The chain uses TRBV9 and TRBJ2-5; possibly TRBD2 for D (5 bases). The CDR3 loop spans 13 amino acids. The V gene's germline CDR1 is SGDLS and CDR2 YYNGEE. V lost 1 base to trimming and J lost 2 bases, with 6 bases between them. The DNA for the CDR3 is TGTGCCAGCAGCGTAACGGGACAAGAGACCCAGTACTTC. This translates into CASSVTGQETQYF.

The chain uses TRBV5-1 and TRBJ1-1; 11 bases map to TRBD1. Germline values: CDR1 SGHRS, CDR2 YFSETQ. Trimming at V came to 4 bases and at J to 6 bases, leaving 5 bases not matched to a gene. This CDR3 has 14 residues. The DNA of the CDR3 is TGCGCCAGCAGCACGGGACAGGGGGGCGCTGAAGCTTTCTTT. Amino acid sequence: CASSTGQGGAEAFF. The full variable domain, its missing parts supplied by reference TRBV5-1 and TRBJ1-1, is KAGVTQTPRYLIKTRGQQVTLSCSPISGHRSVSWYQQTPGQGLQFLFEYFSETQRNKGNFPGRFSGRQFSNSRSEMNVSTLELGDSALYLCASSTGQGGAEAFFGQGTRLTVV.

The genes are TRBV28 and TRBJ1-1; D remains ambiguous. Germline V gives CDR1 MDHEN, CDR2 SYDVKM. The CDR3 runs to 12 residues. V lost 3 bases to trimming and J lost 4 bases, with 6 bases between them. This CDR3 is CASSLVATEAFF. DNA of the CDR3: TGTGCCAGCAGTTTGGTGGCCACTGAAGCTTTCTTT.